A single T cell receptor beta chain is shown here with its context. Its antigen is unidentified. Germline CDR1 reads SEHNR; CDR2 reads FQNEAQ (reference sequence). The V end lost 5 bases, the J end lost 0 bases, and 11 bases lay between the germline ends. The CDR3 covers 15 residues. The treatment: roughly 10-day PBMC culture with coronavirus spike peptide pools or control peptides (ViraFEST assay). CD4+ T-cell collection from the unexposed donor predated the COVID-19 pandemic (2011-2018). This sample is part of a study of vaccination and CD4 T cells after COVID-19. Findings of the study overall: The median SARS-CoV-2-reactive clonotype number increased from about 20 to 38, without statistical significance.

Sequencing of the DNA from cultured CD4+ T cells was carried out with the Oncomine TCR Beta short-read assay. Each CDR3 protein gets one entry after TCRdb re-called the PCR reads with MiXCR. This table holds roughly 7,200 distinct CDR3 sequences, roughly 35% found once. The sequenced sample consisted of CD4+ T cells from blood, cultured in vitro. The source of this sequence is a human donor in good health. The chain has TRBV7-9 and TRBJ1-3; no firm D call. The chain's CDR3 is CASSPLGGSGNTIYF. The CDR3 bases are TGTGCCAGCAGCCCCCTGGGCGGCTCTGGAAACACCATATATTTT.